The 10 T cell receptor beta chains in this list originate from one sample, sequenced in a study of response to subunit inactivated influenza vaccine. TCRdb recomputed calls from the RT-PCR reads with MiXCR, one row per CDR3 protein. The repertoire has roughly 700,000 distinct CDR3 sequences, approximately 14% of them found once; the top ten carry around 7%. The material sequenced was PBMCs from blood, taken 14 to 15 days before vaccination. The receptor source for this set is a middle-aged man who received an inactivated influenza vaccine.

The gene calls are TRBV12-3 or TRBV12-4 and TRBJ2-5, with D hard to call. Trimming pared 3 bases from V and 3 bases from J, leaving 11 bases between. The CDR3 sequence is 14 residues long. The CDR3 bases are TGTGCCAGCAGTTTGGGCCCCCTGGAAGAGACCCAGTACTTC. Amino acid sequence: CASSLGPLEETQYF.

This clonotype was counted between two and nine times. V gene TRBV7-2 combines with J gene TRBJ2-7, with D perhaps matching TRBD2 (6 bases). V dropped 7 bases and J dropped 5 bases, with 15 bases sitting between them. Germline V gene sequence: CDR1 SGHTA, CDR2 FQGNSA. The CDR3 is made up of 13 amino acids. CDR3 protein: CASTFGGGNEQYF. Written as DNA, the CDR3 is TGTGCCAGCACCTTTGGAGGCGGGAACGAGCAGTACTTC. Variable domain in full (rest from reference TRBV7-2 and TRBJ2-7): GAGVSQSPSNKVTEKGKDVELRCDPISGHTALYWYRQSLGQGLEFLIYFQGNSAPDKSGLPSDRFSAERTGGSVSTLTIQRTQQEDSAVYLCASTFGGGNEQYFGPGTRLTVT.

This clonotype was counted once. The V and J genes are TRBV4-3 and TRBJ2-1, with D possibly TRBD2 on 6 matching bases. Germline V gives CDR1 LGHNA, CDR2 YSLEER. Trimming left V 8 bases short and J 6 bases short, with 14 bases between. The CDR3 contains 13 residues. The CDR3 nucleotides read TGCGCCAGCGGGAAACGGGGAGGCAATGAGCAGTTCTTC. Its translation: CASGKRGGNEQFF.

A few counts support this clonotype. The rearrangement links TRBV3-1 to TRBJ2-3; 8 nucleotides align to TRBD2. Germline lookup yields CDR1 LGHDT and CDR2 YNNKEL (reference sequence). After removal of 0 bases from V and 6 bases from J, the junction contained 5 bases not matched to a gene. The CDR3 covers 15 residues. CDR3 DNA: TGTGCCAGCAGCCAAGATGTCGGGGGGGCCGATACGCAGTATTTT. It translates to CASSQDVGGADTQYF.

This chain connects TRBV7-2 to TRBJ2-2, with TRBD1 as a possible D gene (6 bases). Germline V gives CDR1 SGHTA, CDR2 FQGNSA. This CDR3 region has 17 residues. Trimming removed 2 bases from V and 13 bases from J, with 26 bases in between. Here the CDR3 reads CASSLRTESTGLGVLFF. As DNA, the CDR3 is TGTGCCAGCAGCTTAAGGACCGAATCAACAGGGTTAGGAGTGCTGTTTTTT.

The V call is TRBV28, the J call TRBJ2-7, with TRBD1 matching 9 bases. Trimming removed 6 bases from V and 3 bases from J; junction bases left unmatched: 6. In germline, CDR1 is MDHEN, CDR2 SYDVKM. The CDR3 covers 14 residues. The CDR3 sequence: CASRSGTGIYEQYF. The CDR3, as DNA: TGTGCCAGCAGGTCCGGGACAGGGATCTACGAGCAGTACTTC. Together with reference TRBV28 and TRBJ2-7, the CDR3 gives the full variable domain: DVKVTQSSRYLVKRTGEKVFLECVQDMDHENMFWYRQDPGLGLRLIYFSYDVKMKEKGDIPEGYSVSREKKERFSLILESASTNQTSMYLCASRSGTGIYEQYFGPGTRLTVT.

There are many counts of this clonotype. The junction and the germline gene differ at one end; a read error may be behind it. This chain joins TRBV5-1 and TRBJ2-7, with D unresolved. This CDR3 comprises 12 residues. CDR1 and CDR2 (germline): SGHRS, YFSETQ. The CDR3 nucleotides are TGTGCCAGCAGCTTAGTAGGTTACGAGCAGTACTTC. Its translation: CASSLVGYEQYF.

Note on this clonotype: A much larger clone lies one base from this, so it may be a read error. The chain couples TRBV5-1 to TRBJ1-2; no definite D call. CDR3 length: 13 residues. Per germline, CDR1 SGHRS and CDR2 YFSETQ. V shed 1 base and J shed 1 base, with 5 bases lying between them. The CDR3 DNA is TGCGCCAGCAGCTTGAACAGTAACTATGGCTACACCTTC. This codes for CASSLNSNYGYTF.

The J gene is TRBJ2-5, the V gene TRBV4-3, with D hard to call. Trimming took 1 base from V and 4 from J, leaving 10 bases between them. The CDR3 spans 14 residues. Germline CDR1 is LGHNA and CDR2 is YSLEER. The chain's CDR3 is CASSQGIGVETQYF. CDR3 sequence (DNA): TGCGCCAGCAGCCAAGGGATAGGAGTAGAGACCCAGTACTTC.

This chain joins TRBV12-3 or TRBV12-4 and TRBJ1-4; D not resolved. The CDR3 sequence is 14 residues long. Trimming cost V 4 bases and J 3 bases, with 9 bases left between them. The CDR3 DNA reads TGTGCCAGCAGTTGGGGTTTAGCTAATGAAAAACTGTTTTTT. Translating it yields CASSWGLANEKLFF.